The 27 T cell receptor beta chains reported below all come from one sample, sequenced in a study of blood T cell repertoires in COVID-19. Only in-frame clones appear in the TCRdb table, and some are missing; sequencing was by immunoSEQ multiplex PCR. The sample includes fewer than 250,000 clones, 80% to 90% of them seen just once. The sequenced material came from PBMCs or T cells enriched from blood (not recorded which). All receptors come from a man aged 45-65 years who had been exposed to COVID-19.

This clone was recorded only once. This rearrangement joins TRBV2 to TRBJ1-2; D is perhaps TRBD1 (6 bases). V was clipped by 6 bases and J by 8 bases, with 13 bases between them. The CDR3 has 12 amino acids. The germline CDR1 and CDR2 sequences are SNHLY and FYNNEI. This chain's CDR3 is CASRYRAQGYTF. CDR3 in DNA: TGTGCCAGCAGATACAGGGCTCAAGGCTACACCTTC.

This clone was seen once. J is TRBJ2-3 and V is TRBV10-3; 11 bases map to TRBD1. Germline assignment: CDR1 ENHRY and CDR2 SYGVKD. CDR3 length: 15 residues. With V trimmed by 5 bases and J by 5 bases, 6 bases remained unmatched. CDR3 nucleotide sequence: TGTGCCATCAGTACCGGGACAGGGGGGGTAGATACGCAGTATTTT. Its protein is CAISTGTGGVDTQYF.

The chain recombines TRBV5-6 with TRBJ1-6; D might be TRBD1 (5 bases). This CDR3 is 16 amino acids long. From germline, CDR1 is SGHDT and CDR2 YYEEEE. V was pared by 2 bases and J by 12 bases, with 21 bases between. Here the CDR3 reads CASSFGGFWAPKPLHF. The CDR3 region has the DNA TGTGCCAGCAGCTTTGGGGGGTTCTGGGCCCCCAAACCCCTCCACTTT.

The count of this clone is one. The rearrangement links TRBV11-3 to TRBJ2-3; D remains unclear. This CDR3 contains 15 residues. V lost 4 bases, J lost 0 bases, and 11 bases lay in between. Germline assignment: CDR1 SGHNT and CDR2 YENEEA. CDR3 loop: CASSSLTLSTDTQYF. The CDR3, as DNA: TGTGCCAGCAGCTCCCTAACCCTTAGCACAGATACGCAGTATTTT.

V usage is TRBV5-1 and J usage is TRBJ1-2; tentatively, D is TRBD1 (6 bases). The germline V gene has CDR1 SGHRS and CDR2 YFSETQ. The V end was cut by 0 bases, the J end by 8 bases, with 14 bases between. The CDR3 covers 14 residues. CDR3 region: CASSLGEGVRGYTF. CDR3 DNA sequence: TGCGCCAGCAGCTTGGGAGAGGGGGTGCGCGGCTACACCTTC. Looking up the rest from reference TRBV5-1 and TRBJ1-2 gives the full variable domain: KAGVTQTPRYLIKTRGQQVTLSCSPISGHRSVSWYQQTPGQGLQFLFEYFSETQRNKGNFPGRFSGRQFSNSRSEMNVSTLELGDSALYLCASSLGEGVRGYTFGSGTRLTVV.

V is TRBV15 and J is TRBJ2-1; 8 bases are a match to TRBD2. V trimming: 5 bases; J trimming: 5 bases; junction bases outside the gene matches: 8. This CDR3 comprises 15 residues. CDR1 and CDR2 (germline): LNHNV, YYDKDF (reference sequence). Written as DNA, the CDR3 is TGTGCCACCAGCCCTCAGCTAGCGGGTAACAATGAGCAGTTCTTC. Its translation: CATSPQLAGNNEQFF.

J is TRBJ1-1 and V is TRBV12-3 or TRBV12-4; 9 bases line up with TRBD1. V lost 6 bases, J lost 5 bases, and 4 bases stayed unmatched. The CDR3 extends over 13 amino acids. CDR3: CASRGQGRTEAFF. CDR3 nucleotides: TGTGCCAGCAGAGGACAGGGGAGGACTGAAGCTTTCTTT.

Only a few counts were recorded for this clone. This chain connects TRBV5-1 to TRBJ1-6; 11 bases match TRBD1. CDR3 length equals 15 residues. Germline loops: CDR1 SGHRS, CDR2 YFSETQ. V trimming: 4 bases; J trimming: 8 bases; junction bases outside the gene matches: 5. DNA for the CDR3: TGCGCCAGCAGCCGGGACAGGGGGGAGGATTCACCCCTCCACTTT. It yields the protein CASSRDRGEDSPLHF.

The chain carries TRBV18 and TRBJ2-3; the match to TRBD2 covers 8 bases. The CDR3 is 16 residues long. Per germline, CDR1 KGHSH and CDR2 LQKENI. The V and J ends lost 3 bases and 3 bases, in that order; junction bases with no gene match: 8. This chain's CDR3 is CASSPLLAAITDTQYF. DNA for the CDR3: TGTGCCAGCTCACCTTTACTAGCGGCCATTACAGATACGCAGTATTTT.

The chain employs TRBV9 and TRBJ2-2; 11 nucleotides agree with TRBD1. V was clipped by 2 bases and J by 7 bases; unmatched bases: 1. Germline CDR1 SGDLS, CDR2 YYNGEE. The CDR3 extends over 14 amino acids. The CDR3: CASSVGQGVGELFF. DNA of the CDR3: TGTGCCAGCAGCGTGGGACAGGGGGTCGGGGAGCTGTTTTTT.

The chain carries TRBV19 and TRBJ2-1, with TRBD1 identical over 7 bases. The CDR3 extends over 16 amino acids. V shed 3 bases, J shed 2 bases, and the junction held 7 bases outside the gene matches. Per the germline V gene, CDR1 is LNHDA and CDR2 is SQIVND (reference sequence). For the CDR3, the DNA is TGTGCCAGTAGTATCGTCGGGACAGACACCTACAATGAGCAGTTCTTC. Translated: CASSIVGTDTYNEQFF. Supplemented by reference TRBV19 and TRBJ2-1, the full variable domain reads DGGITQSPKYLFRKEGQNVTLSCEQNLNHDAMYWYRQDPGQGLRLIYYSQIVNDFQKGDIAEGYSVSREKKESFPLTVTSAQKNPTAFYLCASSIVGTDTYNEQFFGPGTRLTVL.

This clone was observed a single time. The DNA for the CDR3 is TGTGCCAGTAGTATCACAGGGGTTCGCTCCTATAATTCACCCCTCCACTTT. Its protein product is CASSITGVRSYNSPLHF. The rearrangement joins TRBV19 to TRBJ1-6; 7 bases are a match to TRBD1. The CDR3 is 17 residues long. The junction had 5 bases not matched to a gene; V was cut back by 3 bases and J by 0 bases. CDR1 LNHDA and CDR2 SQIVND come from the germline V gene (reference sequence).

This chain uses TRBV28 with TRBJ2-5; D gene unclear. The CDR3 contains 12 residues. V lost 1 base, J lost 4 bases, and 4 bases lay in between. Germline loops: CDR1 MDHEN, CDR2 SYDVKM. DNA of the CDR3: TGTGCCAGCAGTTTATACGGAGAGACCCAGTACTTC. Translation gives CASSLYGETQYF.

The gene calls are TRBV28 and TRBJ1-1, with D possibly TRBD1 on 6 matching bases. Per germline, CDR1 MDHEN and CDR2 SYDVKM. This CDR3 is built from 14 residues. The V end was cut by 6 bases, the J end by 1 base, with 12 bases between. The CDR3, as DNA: TGTGCCAGCAGCCGGGGGGCTTGGAACACTGAAGCTTTCTTT. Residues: CASSRGAWNTEAFF.

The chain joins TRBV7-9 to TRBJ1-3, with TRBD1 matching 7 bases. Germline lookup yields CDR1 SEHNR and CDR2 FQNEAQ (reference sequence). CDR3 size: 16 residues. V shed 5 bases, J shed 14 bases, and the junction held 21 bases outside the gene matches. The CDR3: CASSPHVRGFLRLVYF. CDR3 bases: TGTGCCAGCAGCCCCCACGTCAGGGGGTTCCTACGGCTCGTATATTTT. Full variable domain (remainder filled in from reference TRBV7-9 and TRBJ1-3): DTGVSQNPRHKITKRGQNVTFRCDPISEHNRLYWYRQTLGQGPEFLTYFQNEAQLEKSRLLSDRFSAERPKGSFSTLEIQRTEQGDSAMYLCASSPHVRGFLRLVYFGEGSWLTVV.

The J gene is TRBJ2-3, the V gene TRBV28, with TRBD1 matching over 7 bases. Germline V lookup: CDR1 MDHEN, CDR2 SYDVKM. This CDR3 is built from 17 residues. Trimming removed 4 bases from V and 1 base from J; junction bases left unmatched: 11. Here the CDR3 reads CASSSTGAQGGTDTQYF. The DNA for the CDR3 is TGTGCCAGCAGTTCCACAGGGGCCCAGGGCGGCACAGATACGCAGTATTTT.

This CDR3 reads CATSDAGTGGDRRTQYF. The CDR3 DNA sequence: TGTGCCACCAGTGATGCCGGGACAGGGGGCGACCGGCGGACGCAGTATTTT. The chain is built from TRBV24-1 and TRBJ2-3, with 12 nucleotides matching TRBD1. Trimming cost V 3 bases and J 9 bases; bases outside gene matches: 12. There are 17 residues in the CDR3. Germline V gives CDR1 KGHDR, CDR2 SFDVKD.

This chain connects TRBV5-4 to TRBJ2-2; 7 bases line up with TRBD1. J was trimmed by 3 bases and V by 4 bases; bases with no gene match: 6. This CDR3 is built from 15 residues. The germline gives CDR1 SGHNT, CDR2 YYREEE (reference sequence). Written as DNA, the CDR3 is TGTGCCAGCAGCCGGACAGGCGGTTACACCGGGGAGCTGTTTTTT. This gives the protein CASSRTGGYTGELFF.

The CDR3 sequence is CASSLMPQITNEKLFF. As DNA, the CDR3 is TGTGCCAGCAGTTTAATGCCCCAGATCACTAATGAAAAACTGTTTTTT. The rearrangement joins TRBV28 to TRBJ1-4; D remains unclear. Germline-derived CDR1 and CDR2 are MDHEN and SYDVKM. Between the trimmed V and J ends, which lost 2 bases and 2 bases, there was a span of 12 bases. This CDR3 contains 16 residues.

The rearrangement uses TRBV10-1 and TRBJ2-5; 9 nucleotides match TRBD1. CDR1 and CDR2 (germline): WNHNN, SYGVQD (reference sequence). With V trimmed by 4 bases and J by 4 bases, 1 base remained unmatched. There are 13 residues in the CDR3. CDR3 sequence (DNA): TGCGCCAGCAGTGCACAGGGGGCAGAGACCCAGTACTTC. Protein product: CASSAQGAETQYF.

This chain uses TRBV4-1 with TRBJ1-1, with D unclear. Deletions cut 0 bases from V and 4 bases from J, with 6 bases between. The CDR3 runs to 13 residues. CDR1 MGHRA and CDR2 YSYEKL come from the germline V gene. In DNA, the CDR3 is TGCGCCAGCAGCCAAGACCACGGCACTGAAGCTTTCTTT. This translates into CASSQDHGTEAFF.

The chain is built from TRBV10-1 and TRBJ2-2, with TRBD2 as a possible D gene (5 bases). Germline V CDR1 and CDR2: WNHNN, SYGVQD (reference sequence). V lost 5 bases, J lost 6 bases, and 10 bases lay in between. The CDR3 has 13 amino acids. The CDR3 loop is CASSPSIAGELFF. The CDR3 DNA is TGCGCCAGCAGTCCTAGCATTGCCGGGGAGCTGTTTTTT.

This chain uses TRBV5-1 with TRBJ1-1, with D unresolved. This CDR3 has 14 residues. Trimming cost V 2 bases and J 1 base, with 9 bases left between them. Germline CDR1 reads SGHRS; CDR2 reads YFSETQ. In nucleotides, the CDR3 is TGCGCCAGCAGCTTTATGGTAGAGAACACTGAAGCTTTCTTT. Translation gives CASSFMVENTEAFF.

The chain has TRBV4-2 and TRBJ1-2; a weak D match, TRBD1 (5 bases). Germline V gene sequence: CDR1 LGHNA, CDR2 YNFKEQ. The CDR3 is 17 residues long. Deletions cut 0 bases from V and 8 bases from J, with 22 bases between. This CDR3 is CASSQDQESQGMEGYTF. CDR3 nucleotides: TGTGCCAGCAGCCAAGATCAGGAGAGTCAGGGCATGGAAGGCTACACCTTC.

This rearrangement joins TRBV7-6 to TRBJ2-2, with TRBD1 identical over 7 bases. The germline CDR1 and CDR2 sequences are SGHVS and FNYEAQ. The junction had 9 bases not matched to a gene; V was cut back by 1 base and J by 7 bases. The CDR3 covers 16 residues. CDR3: CASSLGWTGGIGELFF. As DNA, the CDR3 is TGTGCCAGCAGCTTAGGATGGACAGGAGGTATCGGGGAGCTGTTTTTT.

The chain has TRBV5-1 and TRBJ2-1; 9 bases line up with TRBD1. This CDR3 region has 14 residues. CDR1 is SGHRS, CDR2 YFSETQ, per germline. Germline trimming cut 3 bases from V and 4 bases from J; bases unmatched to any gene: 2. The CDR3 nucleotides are TGCGCCAGCAGCTGGGACAGGGCGTACAATGAGCAGTTCTTC. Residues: CASSWDRAYNEQFF. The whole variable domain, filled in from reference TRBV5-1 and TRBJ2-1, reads KAGVTQTPRYLIKTRGQQVTLSCSPISGHRSVSWYQQTPGQGLQFLFEYFSETQRNKGNFPGRFSGRQFSNSRSEMNVSTLELGDSALYLCASSWDRAYNEQFFGPGTRLTVL.

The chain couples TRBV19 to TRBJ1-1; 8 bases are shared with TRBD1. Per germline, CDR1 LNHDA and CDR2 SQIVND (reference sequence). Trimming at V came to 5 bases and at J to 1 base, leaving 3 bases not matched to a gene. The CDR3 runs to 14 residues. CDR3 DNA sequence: TGTGCCAGTAGTCTCGGACAGGGGAACACTGAAGCTTTCTTT. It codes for CASSLGQGNTEAFF.